This TCR beta chain was obtained from a study of shared clonotypes between healthy human individuals. General study results and limits: Investigators collected only blood, and repertoires in tissues likely differ. In contrast to clonotypes shared by all four donors, non-shared clonotypes had lower generation probabilities.

Clones were sequenced by immunoSEQ multiplex PCR, and TCRdb holds only the in-frame ones, with some missing. This sample yields over a million clones, of which more than 95% are seen a single time; more than 0.9% belongs to the top ten. This CDR3 spans 15 amino acids. Germline loops: CDR1 MDHEN, CDR2 SYDVKM. Trimming left V 4 bases short and J 3 bases short, with 13 bases between. CD4+ cells underwent separation, giving CD45RA+ naive and CD45RA-negative memory subsets. Regarding this clone: Its cognate antigen is unknown.

The rearrangement uses TRBV28 and TRBJ1-3; D is perhaps TRBD1 (6 bases). The sequenced material came from naive CD4+ T cells sorted from blood. Subset noted: CD45RA+ positively selected. The sequence was collected from a man aged 25 to 40 in good health. The CDR3 loop reads CASSSKQGHGNTIYF. CDR3 sequence (DNA): TGTGCCAGCAGTTCGAAACAGGGTCATGGAAACACCATATATTTT.